The 7 T cell receptor beta chains given below trace back to one sample, sequenced in a study of blood T cell repertoires in COVID-19. Using immunoSEQ multiplex PCR, the repertoire was profiled, and TCRdb retains in-frame clones only, with some absent. The sample has tens of thousands of clones, 91% seen once. Sequencing used peripheral blood. These receptors were taken from a man in his fifties or sixties with acute or convalescent COVID-19.

Of note for this clone: This is likely a read error, given that the CDR3 carries no conserved phenylalanine or tryptophan at its end. The chain recombines TRBV5-5 with TRBJ2-7, with 9 bases matching TRBD1. CDR1 SGHKS and CDR2 YYEKEE come from the germline V gene (reference sequence). The J segment lost 3 bases and the V segment lost 5 bases, leaving 15 bases of the junction unmatched. The CDR3 has 17 amino acids. The CDR3 here is CASRHTGGPGGIYEQYL. The CDR3 DNA reads as TGTGCCAGCAGGCACACAGGGGGCCCAGGAGGAATCTACGAGCAGTACCTC.

The V and J genes are TRBV24-1 and TRBJ2-1; no firm D call. The CDR3 sequence is 13 residues long. The ends were cut back, 3 bases at V and 5 bases at J, with 7 bases in the middle. Germline V gene sequence: CDR1 KGHDR, CDR2 SFDVKD. The CDR3 region is CATSDPTDNEQFF. The CDR3 DNA sequence: TGTGCCACCAGTGATCCCACTGACAATGAGCAGTTCTTC.

CDR3 bases: TGTGCCAGCAGCCAAATAGGGGGTGAGCAGTTCTTC. Its translation: CASSQIGGEQFF. The J gene is TRBJ2-1, the V gene TRBV7-3; TRBD1 is a possible D gene (6 bases). In germline, CDR1 is SGHTA, CDR2 FQGTGA. Trimming took off 5 bases at V and 9 bases at J, with 11 bases between the two ends. This CDR3 has 12 residues. Variable domain in full (rest from reference TRBV7-3 and TRBJ2-1): GAGVSQTPSNKVTEKGKYVELRCDPISGHTALYWYRQSLGQGPEFLIYFQGTGAADDSGLPNDRFFAVRPEGSVSTLKIQRTERGDSAVYLCASSQIGGEQFFGPGTRLTVL.

This chain connects TRBV19 to TRBJ1-1, with TRBD1 identical over 8 bases. J was trimmed by 3 bases and V by 5 bases; bases with no gene match: 8. The CDR3 runs 15 residues. Germline V CDR1 and CDR2: LNHDA, SQIVND (reference sequence). This chain's CDR3 is CASSLNHRGYTEAFF. The DNA of the CDR3 is TGTGCCAGTAGTCTCAACCACAGGGGGTACACTGAAGCTTTCTTT. Using reference TRBV19 and TRBJ1-1 for the parts outside the CDR3, the full variable domain is DGGITQSPKYLFRKEGQNVTLSCEQNLNHDAMYWYRQDPGQGLRLIYYSQIVNDFQKGDIAEGYSVSREKKESFPLTVTSAQKNPTAFYLCASSLNHRGYTEAFFGQGTRLTVV.

The chain joins TRBV27 to TRBJ1-5; TRBD1 aligns across 8 bases. The CDR3 covers 14 residues. Losses at the gene ends were 2 bases for V and 11 bases for J; bases not matched to a gene: 8. Germline CDR1 and CDR2: MNHEY and SMNVEV (reference sequence). The CDR3 DNA reads as TGTGCCAGCAGTTTAGGGACAGGTTACCAGGCCCAGCATTTT. Protein product: CASSLGTGYQAQHF.

The rearrangement joins TRBV25-1 to TRBJ1-2, with TRBD1 as a possible D gene (5 bases). This CDR3 region has 12 residues. In germline, CDR1 is MGHDK, CDR2 SYGVNS. The V gene lost 7 bases and the J gene lost 5 bases, with 11 bases spanning the gap. CDR3 sequence (DNA): TGTGCCAGCAATCAGGGTTTTTATGGCTACACCTTC. Translated: CASNQGFYGYTF.

V gene TRBV3-1 (or the pseudogene TRBV3-2) combines with J gene TRBJ2-3, with a weak D call TRBD2 (5 bases). The ends were cut back, 1 base at V and 4 bases at J, with 12 bases in the middle. Germline lookup yields CDR1 LGHDT and CDR2 YNNKEL (reference sequence). The CDR3 totals 15 residues. CDR3 protein: CASSQGPSIPDTQYF. The CDR3 bases are TGTGCCAGCAGCCAAGGCCCTAGCATCCCAGATACGCAGTATTTT.